The entry below gives a single T cell receptor beta chain sequence along with its context. Its target antigen remains unknown. It has no much larger one-base neighbor in the sample; base qualities were not kept. Interpreted using the paper, the time point label stands for: pre-treatment sample, taken before nivolumab and TIL therapy. Adults with stage 4 NSCLC were enrolled from late 2017 to January 2020 in a dual-center phase I trial. Samples came from a single-arm, open-label phase I trial of tumor-infiltrating lymphocyte therapy with nivolumab in advanced non-small cell lung cancer. Mononuclear cells from blood collected in EDTA tubes were isolated on a Ficoll gradient and snap-frozen as pellets, and DNA was then extracted using a Qiagen mini-prep kit. V gives up 2 bases and J gives up 9 bases, and the segment between their germline ends measures 9 bases. Reading the germline V gene gives CDR1 MNHNS and CDR2 SASEGT. The CDR3 holds 12 amino acids from the cysteine to the phenylalanine. Only the CDR3 part of the read is kept: 36 bases, read in frame from the first base.

The sample originates from a study of TIL therapy for anti-PD-1-resistant metastatic lung cancer (TCRdb year 2021). Regarding the complete study: Tumors were collected before any PD-1/PD-L1 blockade, after which patients were given nivolumab, and patients who progressed were given lymphodepletion, an infusion of expanded TIL and IL-2. Enrolled patients had a median age of roughly 50 years (range about 38-75) and a median tumor PD-L1 proportion score of about 5.9%. Clonotypes were tracked across tumor, expanded TIL product and serial blood samples by T cell receptor beta sequencing of tumor and peripheral blood. Across the cohort, whole-exome sequencing showed a median non-synonymous tumor mutation burden of approximately 1.5 mutations per megabase. The cohort was composed predominantly of lung adenocarcinoma, with several EGFR-mutant and two ALK-rearranged tumors included, and half of patients were identified as current or former smokers. What the study reported, not specific to this receptor: Clonotypes from the infused TIL partially replaced the baseline peripheral repertoire and then declined over months, and persistence showed no apparent association with response. The study protocol defined all tumor marker inferences as exploratory. Because the cohort was highly selected, with more treatment-naive, never-smoker and oncogene-addicted patients than is typical, generalizability is limited.

TCR beta CDR3 regions were amplified from genomic DNA by bias-controlled multiplex PCR with the immunoSEQ v3 hsTCRB kit. The TCR libraries were sequenced on an Illumina NextSeq 500 to about 1.8 million read pairs for survey level or 5-6 million read pairs for deep level. The published analysis was carried out like this. V, D and J genes were assigned, non-productive sequences were removed, and clonality was reported by immunoSEQ Analyzer software. Repertoires of infused TIL and blood were compared using productive Simpson clonality and the Morisita overlap index of productive TRB rearrangements. Absolute clonotype counts in blood were estimated by multiplying the lymphocyte count by the CD3+ fraction and by the productive frequency of the clone. In TCRdb, the immuneACCESS table is reduced to in-frame sequences with V and J assigned. These tables do not hold every clone; where another copy was compared, an unresolved V gene accounts for under half, and the others remain unexplained. V and J calls and clone size are those listed in that table; D and trimming were worked out from the DNA. Counted in this sample were 20,000 to 25,000 clones; around three quarters of them appeared once. Approximately 2% of the sample is taken by the ten largest.

This specimen was blood, taken at baseline. This clonotype was obtained from a person aged 25-80 years with non-small cell lung cancer. The chain was built from TRBV6-1 and TRBJ2-3, with no D gene named confidently. The nucleotide sequence reads TGTGCCAGCAGTGAATTTGGGAAAACGCAGTATTTT. This encodes CASSEFGKTQYF.